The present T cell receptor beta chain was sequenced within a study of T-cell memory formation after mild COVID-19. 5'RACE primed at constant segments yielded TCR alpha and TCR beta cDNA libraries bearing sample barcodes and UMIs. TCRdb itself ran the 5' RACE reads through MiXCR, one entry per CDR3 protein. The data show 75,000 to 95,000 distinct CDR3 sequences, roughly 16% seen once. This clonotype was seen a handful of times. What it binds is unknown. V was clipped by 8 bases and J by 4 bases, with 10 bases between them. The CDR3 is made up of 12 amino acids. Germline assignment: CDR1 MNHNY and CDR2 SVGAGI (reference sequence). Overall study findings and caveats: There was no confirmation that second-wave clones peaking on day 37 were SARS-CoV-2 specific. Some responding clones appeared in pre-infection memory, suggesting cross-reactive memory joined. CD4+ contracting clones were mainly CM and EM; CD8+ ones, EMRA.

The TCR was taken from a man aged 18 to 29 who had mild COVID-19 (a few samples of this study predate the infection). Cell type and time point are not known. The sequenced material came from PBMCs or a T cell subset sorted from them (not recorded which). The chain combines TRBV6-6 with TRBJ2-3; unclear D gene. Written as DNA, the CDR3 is TGTGCCAGCCGCCCCGTCGCAGATACGCAGTATTTT. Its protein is CASRPVADTQYF.